This TCR beta chain was profiled in a study of beta chain features in type 1 diabetes. Study-level results: In comparison with healthy donors, patients had naive, central memory and Treg TCRB repertoires that appeared more similar. The study found fewer insertions and more deletions at VDJ junctions in type 1 diabetes patients.

Expressed TCRB transcripts were sequenced, since all the RNA that had been isolated was reverse transcribed. TCRdb's copy holds only in-frame clones and misses some; the assay was immunoSEQ multiplex PCR. The sample holds approximately 120,000 clones, under 40% seen once. Averaging approximately 120 mL, one heparinised blood draw came from each individual donor. The V and J ends lost 6 bases and 7 bases, in that order; junction bases with no gene match: 4. Germline-derived CDR1 and CDR2 are SNHLY and FYNNEI. The CDR3 runs to 14 residues. This clone was counted a few times. What it binds is unknown. The receptor was isolated from a woman aged 18-35 years in good health. The chain employs TRBV2 and TRBJ2-4, with TRBD1 matching over 12 bases. Input material: stem cell memory CD4+ T cells from blood. The CDR3 loop is CASRRGQGANIQYF. CDR3 sequence (DNA): TGTGCCAGCAGGAGGGGACAGGGGGCGAACATTCAGTACTTC. Full variable domain (remainder filled in from reference TRBV2 and TRBJ2-4): EPEVTQTPSHQVTQMGQEVILRCVPISNHLYFYWYRQILGQKVEFLVSFYNNEISEKSEIFDDQFSVERPDGSNFTLKIRSTKLEDSAMYFCASRRGQGANIQYFGAGTRLSVL.